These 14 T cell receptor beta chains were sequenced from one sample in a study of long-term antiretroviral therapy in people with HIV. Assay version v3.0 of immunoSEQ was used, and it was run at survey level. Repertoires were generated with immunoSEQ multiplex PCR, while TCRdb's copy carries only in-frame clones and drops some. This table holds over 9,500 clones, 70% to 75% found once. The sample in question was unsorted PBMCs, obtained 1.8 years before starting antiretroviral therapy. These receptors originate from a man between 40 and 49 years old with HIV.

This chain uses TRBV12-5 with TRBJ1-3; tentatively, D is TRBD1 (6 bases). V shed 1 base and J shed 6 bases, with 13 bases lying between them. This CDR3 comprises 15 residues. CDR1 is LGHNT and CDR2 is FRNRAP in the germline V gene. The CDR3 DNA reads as TGTGCTAGTGGTTTGGACAGGGACGATCTAAACACCATATATTTT. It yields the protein CASGLDRDDLNTIYF.

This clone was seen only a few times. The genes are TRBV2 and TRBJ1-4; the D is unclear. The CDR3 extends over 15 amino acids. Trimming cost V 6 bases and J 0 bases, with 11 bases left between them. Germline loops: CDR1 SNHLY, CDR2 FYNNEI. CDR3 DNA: TGTGCCAGCAGCCCTCGAGAGTCAACTAATGAAAAACTGTTTTTT. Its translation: CASSPRESTNEKLFF.

CDR3 sequence: CASQLSARDSPLHF. The CDR3 DNA is TGCGCCAGCCAATTGAGCGCAAGGGATTCACCCCTCCACTTT. The chain recombines TRBV10-2 with TRBJ1-6; no firm D call. In germline, CDR1 is WSHSY, CDR2 SAAADI. The CDR3 has 14 amino acids. Deletions cut 8 bases from V and 8 bases from J, with 16 bases between.

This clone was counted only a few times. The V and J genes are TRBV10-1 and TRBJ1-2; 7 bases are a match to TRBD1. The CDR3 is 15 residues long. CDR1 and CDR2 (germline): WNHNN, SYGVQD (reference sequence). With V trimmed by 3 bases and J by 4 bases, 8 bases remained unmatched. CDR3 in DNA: TGCGCCAGCAGTGAAGGCCCTGGGGACAGCTATGGCTACACCTTC. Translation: CASSEGPGDSYGYTF.

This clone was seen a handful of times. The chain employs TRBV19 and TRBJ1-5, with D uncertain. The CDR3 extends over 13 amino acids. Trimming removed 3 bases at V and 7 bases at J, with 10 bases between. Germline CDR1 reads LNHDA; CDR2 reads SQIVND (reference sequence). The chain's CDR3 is CASSIRQNQPQHF. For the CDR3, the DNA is TGTGCCAGTAGTATTAGGCAGAACCAGCCCCAGCATTTT.

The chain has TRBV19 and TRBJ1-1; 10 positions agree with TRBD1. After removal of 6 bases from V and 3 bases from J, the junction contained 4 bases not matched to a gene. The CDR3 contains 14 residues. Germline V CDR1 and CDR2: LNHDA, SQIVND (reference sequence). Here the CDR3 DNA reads TGTGCCAGTAGGACAGGGGGCTGGGACACTGAAGCTTTCTTT. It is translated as CASRTGGWDTEAFF.

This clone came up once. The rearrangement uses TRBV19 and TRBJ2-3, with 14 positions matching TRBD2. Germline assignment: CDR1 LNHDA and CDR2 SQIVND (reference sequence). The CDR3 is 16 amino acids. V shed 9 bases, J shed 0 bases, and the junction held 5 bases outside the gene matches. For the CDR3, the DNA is TGTGCCAGCACATGGACTAGCGGGGGGAGCACAGATACGCAGTATTTT. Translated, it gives CASTWTSGGSTDTQYF.

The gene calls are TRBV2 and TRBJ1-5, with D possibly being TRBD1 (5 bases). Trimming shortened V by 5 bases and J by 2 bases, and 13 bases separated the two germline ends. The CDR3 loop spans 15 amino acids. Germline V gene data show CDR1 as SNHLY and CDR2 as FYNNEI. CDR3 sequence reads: CASSPTRGGNQPQHF. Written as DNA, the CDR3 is TGTGCCAGCAGTCCGACCCGGGGCGGCAATCAGCCCCAGCATTTT.

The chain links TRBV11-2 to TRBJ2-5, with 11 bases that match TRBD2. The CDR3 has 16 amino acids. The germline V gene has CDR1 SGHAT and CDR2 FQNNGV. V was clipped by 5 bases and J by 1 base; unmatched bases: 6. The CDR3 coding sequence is TGTGCCAGCAGCCCCTCTCTAGCGGGGGGCCAAGAGACCCAGTACTTC. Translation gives CASSPSLAGGQETQYF.

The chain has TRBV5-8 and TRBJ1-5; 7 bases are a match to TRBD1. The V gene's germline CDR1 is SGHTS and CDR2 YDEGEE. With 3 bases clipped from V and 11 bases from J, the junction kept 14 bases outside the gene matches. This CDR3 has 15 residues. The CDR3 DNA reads TGTGCCAGCAGCTCCGGGACAGTTCGCACCCTGGCCCAGCATTTT. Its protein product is CASSSGTVRTLAQHF.

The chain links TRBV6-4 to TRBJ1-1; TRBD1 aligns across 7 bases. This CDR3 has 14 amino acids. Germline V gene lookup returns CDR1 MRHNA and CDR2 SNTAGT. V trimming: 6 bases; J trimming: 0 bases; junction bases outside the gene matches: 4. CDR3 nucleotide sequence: TGTGCCAGCAGGAGGGACAGATTGAACACTGAAGCTTTCTTT. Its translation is CASRRDRLNTEAFF.

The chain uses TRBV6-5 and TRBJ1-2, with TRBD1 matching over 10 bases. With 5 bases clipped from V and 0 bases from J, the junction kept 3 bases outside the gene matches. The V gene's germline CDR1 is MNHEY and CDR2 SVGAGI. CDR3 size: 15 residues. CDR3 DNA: TGTGCCAGCAGTGCCGACAGGGGGCCTAACTATGGCTACACCTTC. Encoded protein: CASSADRGPNYGYTF.

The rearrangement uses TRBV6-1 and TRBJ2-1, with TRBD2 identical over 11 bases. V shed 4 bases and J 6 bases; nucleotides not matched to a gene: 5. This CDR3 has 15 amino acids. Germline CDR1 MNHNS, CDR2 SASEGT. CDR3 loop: CASSVLAGGLNEQFF. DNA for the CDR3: TGTGCCAGCAGTGTATTAGCGGGGGGGCTCAATGAGCAGTTCTTC.

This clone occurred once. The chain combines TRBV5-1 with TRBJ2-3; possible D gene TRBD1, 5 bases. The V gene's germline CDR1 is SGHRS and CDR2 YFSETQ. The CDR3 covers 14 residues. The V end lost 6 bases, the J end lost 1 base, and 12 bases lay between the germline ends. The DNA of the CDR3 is TGCGCCAGCACCTCGGGCAGGGGCACAGATACGCAGTATTTT. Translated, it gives CASTSGRGTDTQYF.